This entry describes one TCR beta chain. This clonotype showed up just a few times. The target of this receptor is not known. One base away there is no much larger clone; base qualities are not given. Ficoll-Paque density gradient centrifugation was used to isolate PBMCs. The sample is drawn from a study of T-cell memory formation after mild COVID-19 (dated by TCRdb to the early 2020s). At the level of the whole study: Most TCR sequence clusters were specific to one of the two donors. Two young, previously healthy adult volunteers made up the cohort, one male and one female. Longitudinal TCRalpha and TCRbeta repertoire sequencing tracked T-cell clones expanding and contracting after mild COVID-19 in a couple of donors. Broader findings and caveats from the paper: Only a couple of mild cases were covered in the study, and larger cohorts including severe cases with pre-infection samples were considered necessary. Clones that contracted from day 15 to 85 showed balanced CD4/CD8 phenotypes, whereas a second wave of clones that expanded from day 15 to 37 leaned towards CD4+. Contracting CD4+ clones were found mainly in CM and EM memory subsets, while CD8+ clones were enriched in EMRA. The detection of some responding clones in pre-infection memory suggests that pre-existing cross-reactive memory T cells joined the SARS-CoV-2 response. The second-wave clones that peaked on day 37 were not confirmed to be SARS-CoV-2 specific.

As encoded in the germline V gene, CDR1 is SGHVS while CDR2 is FQNEAQ. From the cysteine up to the phenylalanine, the CDR3 has a length of 16 residues. Of the read, only the CDR3 DNA is kept; its 48 bases are in frame from base 1. V is cut by 1 base and J by 4 bases, and the space between the germline ends is 17 bases. The reads were generated on an Illumina NovaSeq 6000. Using 5'RACE with constant-segment primers, TCRalpha and TCRbeta cDNA libraries were constructed, with sample barcodes and unique molecular identifiers added in the process. Trizol reagent was used to extract RNA from every sample. Libraries were amplified in two PCR steps, with a second sample barcode and Illumina TruSeq adapters added in the second step. Sequencing of libraries was performed on an Illumina NovaSeq with 2 x 150 bp paired-end reads. In the original analysis: With migec v1.2.7, reads were demultiplexed and then collapsed into UMI-guided consensus sequences. With mixcr v2.1.11, UMI consensuses were aligned to TRA and TRB V and J templates and assembled into clonotypes. A clonotype was counted as expanded or contracted only when both edgeR and NoisET called the clonotype significant, with the noise models trained on biological replicates. edgeR calls used a false discovery rate-adjusted p below 0.01 and a log2 fold-change threshold of 1. As an exploratory analysis of dynamics, PCA with hierarchical clustering was applied to max-normalized trajectories of the 1000 most abundant clonotypes. Separately sequenced CD4+ and CD8+ repertoires were used to assign a CD4 or CD8 phenotype to each responding clone. The public reads were quality trimmed at Q25 with fastp and then assembled into clones with MiXCR by TCRdb, keeping productive beta chains. Rows merge per CDR3 protein into single entries with the most common DNA and genes. What appears here as the V and J calls and clone size reflects TCRdb's work, not the paper's. This sample comprises fewer than 700,000 distinct CDR3 sequences, less than 25% of them detected only once. The ten largest clones capture approximately 8% of the sample.

This sequence uses TRBV7-8 and TRBJ2-7, and TRBD1 may be the D gene, going by 6 matching bases. This receptor was obtained from an adult woman who had mild COVID-19 (a few samples of this study predate the infection). The sample titles of this study are shuffled in the database, so cell type and time point are left out; the donor was told from shared clones. Sequences were obtained from PBMCs or a T cell subset sorted from them (not recorded which). The CDR3 sequence is CASSLGPGASEYEQYF. The DNA sequence follows: TGTGCCAGCAGCTTAGGTCCAGGGGCTAGTGAATACGAGCAGTACTTC.